This is a list of T cell receptor beta chains from one sample in a study of CD8 T cells in Susac syndrome. TCRdb called the immunoSEQ multiplex PCR reads again in MiXCR, with one record for every CDR3 protein. Of about 160,000 distinct CDR3 sequences detected, roughly nine tenths appear once; the ten largest clones hold around 0.08%. Sequencing was carried out using CD4+ T cells from PBMCs. Receptors were obtained from a human donor in good health. The CDR3 runs from the conserved cysteine through the conserved F or W. A D gene is named only where the DNA matches it firmly. Expanded clones get a size class; other rows say once, few or many, or leave the size out.

j_call	v_call	clone_size	d_call	cdr3_aa	cdr3_nt
TRBJ2-7	TRBV20-1	.	TRBD2	CSAGSGSGNYEQYF	TGCAGTGCTGGTTCGGGAAGCGGGAACTACGAGCAGTACTTC
TRBJ2-5	TRBV28	.	TRBD1	CASSLPTGEETQYF	TGTGCCAGCAGCCTCCCTACAGGGGAAGAGACCCAGTACTTC
TRBJ2-1	TRBV18	.	TRBD2	CASSPGRAGYNEQFF	TGTGCCAGCTCACCGGGGAGGGCAGGCTACAATGAGCAGTTCTTC
TRBJ2-7	TRBV7-2	.	.	CASSSSAVSSYEQYF	TGTGCCAGCAGCTCTTCGGCAGTGAGCTCCTACGAGCAGTACTTC
TRBJ1-6	TRBV29-1	.	.	CSVSIPGGDHNSPLHF	TGCAGCGTTTCCATCCCGGGAGGGGATCATAATTCACCCCTCCACTTT
TRBJ2-7	TRBV3-1	.	.	CASSQEPRSYEQYF	TGTGCCAGCAGCCAAGAGCCTAGGTCCTACGAGCAGTACTTC
TRBJ2-7	TRBV7-9	.	TRBD1	CASSLYGTGGEEQYF	TGTGCCAGCAGCTTATATGGGACAGGGGGGGAGGAGCAGTACTTC
TRBJ1-6	TRBV20-1	.	.	CSASTGDSSYNSPLHF	TGCAGTGCTTCGACAGGCGACAGCTCCTATAATTCACCCCTCCACTTT
TRBJ2-4	TRBV12-5	.	.	CASGRIGPKNIQYF	TGTGCTAGTGGCCGGATCGGTCCCAAAAACATTCAGTACTTC
TRBJ1-5	TRBV25-1	once	.	CASSEQYSNQPQHF	TGTGCCAGCAGTGAACAATATAGCAATCAGCCCCAGCATTTT
TRBJ2-1	TRBV27	.	.	CASSPEYSYNEQFF	TGTGCCAGCAGTCCGGAGTACTCCTACAATGAGCAGTTCTTC
TRBJ1-1	TRBV18	.	TRBD1	CASSLDRATEAFF	TGTGCCAGCTCACTCGACAGGGCCACTGAAGCTTTCTTT
TRBJ1-5	TRBV5-1	.	.	CASSPMTGRNQPQHF	TGCGCCAGCAGCCCCATGACAGGTCGGAATCAGCCCCAGCATTTT
TRBJ2-2	TRBV5-4	.	.	CASSPPNTGELFF	TGTGCCAGTAGCCCCCCGAACACCGGGGAGCTGTTTTTT
TRBJ1-5	TRBV23-1	.	.	CASQGGNNQPQHF	TGCGCCAGCCAGGGTGGAAACAATCAGCCCCAGCATTTT
TRBJ2-7	TRBV11-2	.	TRBD1	CASSLRQGANEQYF	TGTGCCAGCAGCCTCCGACAGGGAGCCAACGAGCAGTACTTC
TRBJ1-2	TRBV18	.	.	CASSPTLDVGHTF	TGTGCCAGCTCACCAACCCTGGACGTGGGGCACACCTTC
TRBJ2-1	TRBV18	.	TRBD2	CASSPQAGKNEQFF	TGTGCCAGCTCACCCCAAGCGGGAAAGAATGAGCAGTTCTTC
TRBJ2-1	TRBV7-9	.	TRBD2	CASSSLAGESSYNEQFF	TGTGCCAGCAGCTCACTAGCGGGTGAGAGCTCCTACAATGAGCAGTTCTTC
TRBJ1-2	TRBV28	.	TRBD1	CASSSGTGIGYTF	TGTGCCAGCAGTTCAGGGACAGGGATTGGCTACACCTTC